This T cell receptor beta chain was recorded in a study of T cell responses to AZD1222 COVID-19 vaccine (dated by TCRdb to the early 2020s). At the level of the whole study: TCR sequencing covered 233 trial participants: about 210 given two doses of AZD1222 and around 25 given two doses of MenACWY control vaccine. Trial participants were enrolled by age into 18-55, 56-69 and 70-plus year subgroups, with approximately 150, 28 and 58 TCR-sequenced participants respectively. The paper as a whole reports these results and caveats: The whole spike protein was spanned by vaccine-associated CD4 TCRs, and dominant responses were seen in regions 160-218 and 743-854. Spike-specific TCR breadth and depth rose significantly after two AZD1222 doses compared with day 0 and with MenACWY recipients. Participants were mostly white British and included more females than males, and it was suggested by the authors that clonal diversity may have been underestimated. Reportedly, almost half of the unique spike-specific TCRs recognized epitopes lying outside the regions that are mutated in the B.1.351 and B.1.1.7 variants. Conclusions about previously exposed vaccinees are limited because only a handful of AZD1222 recipients were SARS-CoV-2 seropositive at baseline. Because no day 14 peak-response samples were available, repertoires were characterized only after the peak T cell response. The 56-69-year group was small, and its depth increase did not reach significance, likely because of low power.

Concerning this clone: Its antigen is unknown. Per-base quality was not reported, and no clone a single base away is much larger than it.

The CDR3 regions of human TCRbeta chains were analyzed by immunosequencing. Per the source publication's procedure: Repertoire TCRs were matched against a reference library of SARS-CoV-2-specific TCRs generated with the MIRA antigen-specificity platform. Breadth meant the fraction of unique TCRs that were SARS-CoV-2-associated, whereas depth meant the fraction of total T cells that were SARS-CoV-2-associated. Each spike-specific TCR was assigned to its reactive spike region and to a CD4 or CD8 class using the MIRA data. Log10-transformed breadth and depth values were compared by one-way ANOVA with Sidak's multiple comparisons tests. TCRdb provides this immuneACCESS table in a form limited to in-frame rearrangements. Some clones are lacking; in checked studies, under half of them reflect an unresolved V gene, and why the rest are absent is not known. From that table come the V and J calls and clone size; the DNA was used to work out D and trimming. The sample table records 90,000 to 150,000 clones; approximately 90% of these occur just once. In total, the top ten clones hold about 2.5% of the sample.

In the paper's terms, the time point label means: about 28 days (+/-7) after the second vaccine dose. AZD1222 recipients given second doses at about 4 weeks or at about 12 weeks were pooled, since spike-specific TCR depth and breadth were not found to differ between the two schedules. Vaccinee samples came from UK trials COV001 and COV002, including a single-blind randomized controlled phase 2/3 trial of AZD1222 (ChAdOx1 nCoV-19) in healthy adults. Trial participant PBMC samples were collected at day 0 and day 28 after the second dose for TCRbeta chain sequencing. The source was peripheral blood, collected 28 days after the second AZD1222 dose. The receptor comes from an adult who received the AZD1222 COVID-19 vaccine.

The CDR3 region reads CSARARLGLYF. The nucleotide sequence is given as TGCAGTGCTAGAGCGAGATTAGGTTTGTACTTC. The chain couples TRBV20-1 to TRBJ2-7, with no D gene named confidently. The CDR1 and CDR2 encoded by the germline V gene (reference sequence) are DFQATT and SNEGSKA. Its CDR3 holds 11 amino acids, cysteine through phenylalanine. Of all the DNA, just the CDR3 is kept, 33 bases in frame from base 1. V sheds 1 base and J sheds 12 bases, leaving 13 bases between their ends.